This TCR beta chain was observed in a study of T cells in Graves' hyperthyroidism and ophthalmopathy. Study-wide background: Peripheral blood specimens were obtained at initial diagnosis, prior to any treatment.

There are many counts of this clonotype. Fresh peripheral blood, under 13 ml, was the source of the PBMCs. The length of the CDR3 is 15 residues. Trimming pared 1 base from V and 1 base from J, leaving 10 bases between. Germline values: CDR1 SGHAT, CDR2 FQNNGV. There were TCR beta CDR3 regions amplified from RNA transcripts. HTBI primers drove first-round RT-PCR of the TCR CDR3. A single record per CDR3 protein comes from TCRdb applying MiXCR to the multiplex PCR reads. This table has 300,000 to 450,000 distinct CDR3 sequences, more than 15% appearing once. The material sequenced was blood. The source is a woman aged 18 to 35 with Graves' hyperthyroidism that later progressed to Graves' ophthalmopathy. The genes are TRBV11-2 and TRBJ1-1; D gene unclear. CDR3 protein: CASSLGFGWNTEAFF. The CDR3, as DNA: TGTGCCAGCAGCTTAGGGTTTGGCTGGAACACTGAAGCTTTCTTT.